These T cell receptor beta chains were read from a single sample in a study of vaccination effects on CD4 cells after COVID-19. Profiling relied on immunoSEQ multiplex PCR, and the TCRdb table lists in-frame clones only, not all of them. The sample has 15,000 or so clones, about three quarters seen once. Which antigens these TCRs recognize remains unknown. The specimen was CD4+ T cells from PBMCs cultured with HCoV-NL63 spike peptides, collected after COVID-19 vaccination. The receptors here all came from a human donor who received a COVID-19 vaccine. The CDR3 runs from the conserved cysteine through the conserved F or W. D genes are given only for firm matches. Only part of the rows carry a size: once, few, many, or a class if the clone is expanded.

j_call clone_size v_call d_call cdr3_aa cdr3_nt
TRBJ2-2 - TRBV7-3 TRBD1 CASSLNRGDGELFF TGTGCCAGCAGCTTAAACAGGGGTGACGGGGAGCTGTTTTTT
TRBJ2-6 - TRBV2 - CASGQGAGANVLTF TGTGCCAGCGGCCAGGGTGCCGGGGCCAACGTCCTGACTTTC
TRBJ1-2 few TRBV19 TRBD1 CASSIAGTGGYGYTF TGTGCCAGTAGTATAGCCGGGACAGGGGGTTATGGCTACACCTTC
TRBJ2-7 - TRBV6-6 TRBD1 CASRDRGLSWSYEQYF TGTGCCAGCCGGGACAGGGGGCTTAGTTGGTCCTACGAGCAGTACTTC
TRBJ2-2 - TRBV3-1/TRBV3-2 - CASSQDARPKLFF TGTGCCAGCAGCCAAGACGCTAGACCAAAGCTGTTTTTT
TRBJ2-1 - TRBV5-1 - CASSLGPVREQFF TGCGCCAGCAGCTTGGGTCCAGTACGAGAGCAGTTCTTC
TRBJ1-2 - TRBV2 TRBD1 CASSERQGDGYTF TGTGCCAGCAGTGAAAGACAGGGTGATGGCTACACCTTC
TRBJ1-1 - TRBV7-8 - CASGLAGYTEAFF TGTGCCAGCGGATTGGCAGGCTACACTGAAGCTTTCTTT
TRBJ1-4 - TRBV6-1 - CASSENQASNEKLFF TGTGCCAGCAGTGAAAATCAGGCCAGTAATGAAAAACTGTTTTTT
TRBJ1-2 - TRBV25-1 - CASSRLGLNYGYTF TGTGCCAGCAGTCGCCTGGGTTTAAACTATGGCTACACCTTC
TRBJ2-7 - TRBV29-1 TRBD2 CSVKGLAGNEQYF TGCAGCGTTAAGGGACTAGCGGGGAACGAGCAGTACTTC
TRBJ1-6 - TRBV4-2 TRBD1 CASSDRQGGLHF TGTGCCAGCAGCGACCGACAGGGGGGGCTCCACTTT
TRBJ1-5 few TRBV29-1 - CSVEEGGQPQHF TGCAGCGTTGAAGAGGGTGGACAGCCCCAGCATTTT
TRBJ1-2 - TRBV7-9 - CASSILGGRATYGYTF TGTGCCAGCAGTATATTGGGGGGCAGAGCGACCTATGGCTACACCTTC
TRBJ2-7 - TRBV5-8 TRBD2 CASSLETSGSNYEQYF TGTGCCAGCAGCTTGGAGACTAGCGGGAGTAACTACGAGCAGTACTTC
TRBJ2-1 - TRBV19 TRBD2 CASSLTSGRAYNEQFF TGTGCCAGTAGTCTAACTAGCGGGAGGGCCTACAATGAGCAGTTCTTC
TRBJ2-3 - TRBV7-9 - CASSSTYTQYF TGTGCCAGCAGCTCCACATATACGCAGTATTTT
TRBJ1-2 - TRBV30 - CAWSSRDLLGYTF TGTGCCTGGAGTTCCCGGGATCTCCTTGGCTACACCTTC
TRBJ1-2 few TRBV3-1/TRBV3-2 TRBD1 CASSQTQGQGVRGYTF TGTGCCAGCAGCCAAACCCAGGGACAGGGTGTGAGGGGCTACACCTTC
TRBJ1-2 - TRBV7-9 TRBD1 CASSFRQGVYGYTF TGTGCCAGCAGCTTCCGACAGGGGGTCTATGGCTACACCTTC
TRBJ2-3 - TRBV7-6 TRBD2 CASSLHPGQRGYSSTDTQYF TGTGCCAGCAGCTTACACCCCGGGCAGCGGGGCTATTCTAGCACAGATACGCAGTATTTT
TRBJ1-1 - TRBV6-1 TRBD1 CASSELYRGGEAFF TGTGCCAGCAGTGAATTGTACAGGGGCGGTGAAGCTTTCTTT